These T cell receptor beta chains were read from a single sample in a study of T cell responses to AZD1222 COVID-19 vaccine. Some clones are missing from TCRdb's copy, which holds only in-frame ones; the method was immunoSEQ multiplex PCR. The table shows about 120,000 clones, with around 93% occurring only once. The sample here was peripheral blood, taken 28 days after the second AZD1222 dose. The receptor set was obtained from an adult who received the AZD1222 COVID-19 vaccine. CDR3s include the opening cysteine and the closing phenylalanine or tryptophan. A D gene is named only where the DNA matches it firmly. Where a row states a size, it is once, few, many or the class of an expanded clone; other rows omit it.

d_call clone_size j_call v_call cdr3_aa cdr3_nt
- - TRBJ1-2 TRBV28 CASSSTGTPYGYTF TGTGCCAGCAGTTCTACCGGGACCCCCTATGGCTACACCTTC
TRBD1 - TRBJ1-2 TRBV10-2 CASSAQGGGYTF TGCGCCAGCAGTGCCCAGGGGGGCGGCTACACCTTC
- - TRBJ1-2 TRBV18 CASSPGSRDYGYTF TGTGCCAGCTCACCGGGTTCAAGGGACTATGGCTACACCTTC
- - TRBJ2-1 TRBV5-1 CASSWGEYNEQFF TGCGCCAGCAGCTGGGGGGAATACAATGAGCAGTTCTTC
- - TRBJ1-2 TRBV28 CASSATEVYGYTF TGTGCCAGCAGTGCCACAGAGGTCTATGGCTACACCTTC
- - TRBJ2-7 TRBV28 CASQGGHEQYF TGTGCCAGCCAGGGTGGCCACGAGCAGTACTTC
- - TRBJ1-3 TRBV3-1/TRBV3-2 CASSQIRVSGNTIYF TGTGCCAGCAGCCAAATAAGGGTATCCGGAAACACCATATATTTT
- - TRBJ2-7 TRBV18 CASSPPGTGASYEQYF TGTGCCAGCTCACCACCAGGGACGGGCGCCTCCTACGAGCAGTACTTC
TRBD1 - TRBJ1-1 TRBV6-5 CASSLGQGTEAFF TGTGCCAGCAGTCTGGGACAGGGAACTGAAGCTTTCTTT
- - TRBJ1-1 TRBV6-5 CASRKQGSAEAFF TGTGCCAGCAGAAAACAGGGATCGGCTGAAGCTTTCTTT
TRBD1 - TRBJ2-5 TRBV9 CASSEGQGNQETQYF TGTGCCAGCAGCGAGGGACAGGGGAACCAAGAGACCCAGTACTTC
- - TRBJ2-3 TRBV7-2 CASSLKQVSSSTDTQYF TGTGCCAGCAGCTTGAAACAGGTCTCTTCTAGCACAGATACGCAGTATTTT
- - TRBJ1-5 TRBV10-2 CASSRPRQPQHF TGCGCCAGCAGTAGGCCGCGGCAGCCCCAGCATTTT
- - TRBJ1-1 TRBV20-1 CSASSGAGFYTEAFF TGCAGTGCTAGTTCCGGGGCAGGGTTTTACACTGAAGCTTTCTTT
TRBD2 once TRBJ2-7 TRBV7-9 CATLIAGETVVHF TGTGCCACCCTAATAGCGGGAGAGACTGTCGTCCACTTC
TRBD2 - TRBJ2-3 TRBV3-1/TRBV3-2 CASSPSGDFTDTQYF TGTGCCAGCAGCCCTAGCGGGGACTTCACAGATACGCAGTATTTT